The rows below give T cell receptor beta chains drawn from one sample of a study of vaccination and CD4 T cells after COVID-19. TCRdb re-analysed the PCR reads in MiXCR, keeping a single row per CDR3 protein. Of about 4,200 distinct CDR3 sequences in the sample, roughly a third were seen once. Their antigens remain unidentified. The source material was CD4+ T cells from blood, cultured in vitro. The receptors were gathered from a human donor in good health. CDR3s include the opening cysteine and the closing phenylalanine or tryptophan. A D gene is named only where the DNA matches it firmly. The size of a clone is reported for some rows only, either as once, few or many, or as a class for expanded clones.

J gene: TRBJ1-5; CDR3 length: 14; V gene: TRBV15; clone size: NA; D gene: NA; CDR3 protein: CATSKGGANQPQHF; CDR3 DNA: TGTGCCACCAGCAAAGGGGGGGCTAATCAGCCCCAGCATTTT
J gene: TRBJ1-2; CDR3 length: 14; V gene: TRBV5-6; clone size: few; D gene: TRBD1; CDR3 protein: CASSPTGVLEGYTF; CDR3 DNA: TGTGCCAGCAGCCCTACAGGGGTCTTGGAGGGCTACACCTTC
J gene: TRBJ2-3; CDR3 length: 14; V gene: TRBV5-8; clone size: few; D gene: NA; CDR3 protein: CASSLERRTDTQYF; CDR3 DNA: TGTGCCAGCAGCTTGGAAAGACGCACAGATACGCAGTATTTT
J gene: TRBJ2-7; CDR3 length: 14; V gene: TRBV20-1; clone size: few; D gene: TRBD2; CDR3 protein: CSARLAGGLYEQYF; CDR3 DNA: TGCAGTGCTAGACTAGCGGGGGGATTATACGAGCAGTACTTC
J gene: TRBJ1-5; CDR3 length: 14; V gene: TRBV29-1; clone size: NA; D gene: TRBD1; CDR3 protein: CSVTRGTGNQPQHF; CDR3 DNA: TGCAGCGTTACCAGGGGGACGGGCAATCAGCCCCAGCATTTT
J gene: TRBJ1-2; CDR3 length: 13; V gene: TRBV5-6; clone size: NA; D gene: NA; CDR3 protein: CASSLGVHYGYTF; CDR3 DNA: TGTGCCAGCAGCTTGGGGGTCCACTATGGCTACACCTTC
J gene: TRBJ2-5; CDR3 length: 17; V gene: TRBV7-8; clone size: NA; D gene: NA; CDR3 protein: CASSLGLGVRGMETQYF; CDR3 DNA: TGTGCCAGCAGCTTAGGCTTGGGGGTCAGGGGTATGGAGACCCAGTACTTC
J gene: TRBJ1-2; CDR3 length: 15; V gene: TRBV5-4; clone size: medium-sized; D gene: TRBD1; CDR3 protein: CASSLRTGGRYGYTF; CDR3 DNA: TGTGCCAGCAGCTTGCGTACAGGGGGCCGTTATGGCTACACCTTC
J gene: TRBJ2-5; CDR3 length: 16; V gene: TRBV11-2; clone size: few; D gene: NA; CDR3 protein: CASSLARGGWQGTQYF; CDR3 DNA: TGTGCCAGCAGCTTAGCCCGAGGGGGTTGGCAAGGGACCCAGTACTTC
J gene: TRBJ2-7; CDR3 length: 11; V gene: TRBV7-8; clone size: NA; D gene: NA; CDR3 protein: CASSPGGKQYF; CDR3 DNA: TGTGCCAGCAGCCCCGGGGGCAAGCAGTACTTC
J gene: TRBJ1-2; CDR3 length: 12; V gene: TRBV11-2; clone size: NA; D gene: TRBD1; CDR3 protein: CASRQGDYGYTF; CDR3 DNA: TGTGCCAGCCGACAGGGGGACTATGGCTACACCTTC
J gene: TRBJ2-5; CDR3 length: 16; V gene: TRBV5-1; clone size: NA; D gene: TRBD2; CDR3 protein: CASTTSGFPRGETQYF; CDR3 DNA: TGCGCCAGTACGACTAGCGGATTCCCCCGGGGAGAGACCCAGTACTTC
J gene: TRBJ2-5; CDR3 length: 11; V gene: TRBV20-1; clone size: few; D gene: NA; CDR3 protein: CSARERETQYF; CDR3 DNA: TGCAGTGCTAGAGAGAGGGAGACCCAGTACTTC
J gene: TRBJ1-2; CDR3 length: 15; V gene: TRBV6-1; clone size: NA; D gene: NA; CDR3 protein: CASSETRQPLYGYTF; CDR3 DNA: TGTGCCAGCAGTGAAACGCGACAGCCTCTCTATGGCTACACCTTC
J gene: TRBJ2-5; CDR3 length: 12; V gene: TRBV20-1; clone size: NA; D gene: NA; CDR3 protein: CSASSSRETQYF; CDR3 DNA: TGCAGTGCTTCGTCCAGTCGGGAGACCCAGTACTTC
J gene: TRBJ2-3; CDR3 length: 15; V gene: TRBV6-5; clone size: NA; D gene: NA; CDR3 protein: CASSYTRGRTDTQYF; CDR3 DNA: TGTGCCAGCAGTTATACGCGGGGACGCACAGATACGCAGTATTTT
J gene: TRBJ1-1; CDR3 length: 15; V gene: TRBV3-1; clone size: once; D gene: NA; CDR3 protein: CASSPLVTANTEAFF; CDR3 DNA: TGTGCCAGCAGCCCCTTGGTTACAGCCAACACTGAAGCTTTCTTT
J gene: TRBJ2-5; CDR3 length: 12; V gene: TRBV12-3/TRBV12-4; clone size: few; D gene: NA; CDR3 protein: CASSLLGETQYF; CDR3 DNA: TGTGCCAGCAGTTTACTAGGGGAGACCCAGTACTTC
J gene: TRBJ1-6; CDR3 length: 15; V gene: TRBV2; clone size: NA; D gene: TRBD1; CDR3 protein: CASSWNNRGNSPLHF; CDR3 DNA: TGTGCCAGCAGTTGGAATAACAGGGGGAATTCACCCCTCCACTTT
J gene: TRBJ1-1; CDR3 length: 12; V gene: TRBV20-1; clone size: hyperexpanded; D gene: NA; CDR3 protein: CSARAGPTEAFF; CDR3 DNA: TGCAGTGCTAGAGCTGGCCCCACTGAAGCTTTCTTT
J gene: TRBJ1-5; CDR3 length: 15; V gene: TRBV20-1; clone size: medium-sized; D gene: NA; CDR3 protein: CSAREFVGSGQPQHF; CDR3 DNA: TGCAGTGCTAGGGAGTTTGTGGGATCGGGGCAGCCCCAGCATTTT
J gene: TRBJ1-1; CDR3 length: 14; V gene: TRBV14; clone size: NA; D gene: NA; CDR3 protein: CASSRGRMNTEAFF; CDR3 DNA: TGTGCCAGCAGTCGCGGACGGATGAACACTGAAGCTTTCTTT
J gene: TRBJ2-1; CDR3 length: 16; V gene: TRBV20-1; clone size: NA; D gene: TRBD2; CDR3 protein: CSASGRTSGRGNEQFF; CDR3 DNA: TGCAGTGCCAGTGGCCGTACTAGCGGGAGAGGTAATGAGCAGTTCTTC
J gene: TRBJ2-7; CDR3 length: 13; V gene: TRBV9; clone size: few; D gene: NA; CDR3 protein: CASSPPLKDEQYF; CDR3 DNA: TGTGCCAGCAGCCCCCCTCTTAAGGACGAGCAGTACTTC